This T cell receptor beta chain is drawn from a study of T-cell reconstitution after alpha-beta-depleted transplantation in children. CDR1 KGHSH and CDR2 LQKENI come from the germline V gene. V was cut by 2 bases and J by 2 bases, with 9 bases left in between. This CDR3 is built from 14 residues. Library preparation (for TCRbeta) was performed with unique molecular identifiers. TCRdb analysed the PCR reads with MiXCR anew, one entry per CDR3 protein. Here the sample spans about 870,000 distinct CDR3 sequences, around 15% being singletons. Findings and caveats of the study: By about two months after transplant, alpha-beta T cells reportedly arose from several hundred graft clones that had expanded. Recipient T cells and thymic progenitors that survived were the source of the high TCRbeta diversity seen at day 60 in some patients.

Regarding this clonotype: Its target is unknown.

The TCR was taken from a male patient between 5 and 17 years old who had a stem cell transplant for acute lymphoblastic leukemia, so the T cells may come from the graft donor. The sample was PBMCs, mostly from graft donor cells, taken 360 days after TCRalphabeta/CD19-depleted stem cell transplant. The chain combines TRBV18 with TRBJ1-1; no clear D. The chain's CDR3 is CASSPVVQNTEAFF. The DNA for the CDR3 is TGTGCCAGCTCACCAGTAGTACAAAACACTGAAGCTTTCTTT.